This TCR beta chain was retrieved from a study of blood T cell repertoires in COVID-19. About the study: Acute-phase and convalescent COVID-19 samples originated in the United States, Italy and Spain. From T cells, B-cell-depleted T cells, or PBMCs came the material, which was cDNA or gDNA.

The table came from immunoSEQ multiplex PCR; TCRdb's copy has only in-frame clones and leaves some out. The sample includes fewer than 150,000 clones, about 89% seen only once; the top ten take 25% to 30%. In the case of this clone: At one of its ends the junction is not consistent with the germline gene, which may arise from a read error.

In germline, CDR1 is SNHLY, CDR2 FYNNEI. This CDR3 has 12 amino acids. Sequencing input: peripheral blood. The TCR originated in an older woman with acute or convalescent COVID-19. The chain joins TRBV2 to TRBJ1-3; D is possibly TRBD1 (5 bases). CDR3 amino acids: CASSEDSDPIYF. The CDR3 nucleotides are TGTGCCAGCAGCGAAGACAGTGACCCCATATATTTT. Full variable domain (missing parts from reference TRBV2 and TRBJ1-3): EPEVTQTPSHQVTQMGQEVILRCVPISNHLYFYWYRQILGQKVEFLVSFYNNEISEKSEIFDDQFSVERPDGSNFTLKIRSTKLEDSAMYFCASSEDSDPIYFGEGSWLTVV.